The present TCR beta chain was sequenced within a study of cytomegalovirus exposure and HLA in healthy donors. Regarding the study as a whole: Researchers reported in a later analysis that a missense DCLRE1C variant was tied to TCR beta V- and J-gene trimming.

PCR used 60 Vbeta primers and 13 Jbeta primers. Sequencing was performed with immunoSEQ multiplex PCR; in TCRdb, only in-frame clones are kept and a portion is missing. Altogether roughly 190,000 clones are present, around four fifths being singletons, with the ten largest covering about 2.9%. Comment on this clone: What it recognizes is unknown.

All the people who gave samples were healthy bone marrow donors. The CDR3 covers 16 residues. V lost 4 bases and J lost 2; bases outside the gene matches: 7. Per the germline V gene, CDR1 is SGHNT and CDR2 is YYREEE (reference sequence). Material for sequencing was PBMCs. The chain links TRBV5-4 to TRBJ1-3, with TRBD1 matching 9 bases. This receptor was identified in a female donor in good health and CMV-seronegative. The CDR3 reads CASSKGQGLAGNTIYF. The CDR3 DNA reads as TGTGCCAGCAGCAAGGGACAGGGATTGGCTGGAAACACCATATATTTT.